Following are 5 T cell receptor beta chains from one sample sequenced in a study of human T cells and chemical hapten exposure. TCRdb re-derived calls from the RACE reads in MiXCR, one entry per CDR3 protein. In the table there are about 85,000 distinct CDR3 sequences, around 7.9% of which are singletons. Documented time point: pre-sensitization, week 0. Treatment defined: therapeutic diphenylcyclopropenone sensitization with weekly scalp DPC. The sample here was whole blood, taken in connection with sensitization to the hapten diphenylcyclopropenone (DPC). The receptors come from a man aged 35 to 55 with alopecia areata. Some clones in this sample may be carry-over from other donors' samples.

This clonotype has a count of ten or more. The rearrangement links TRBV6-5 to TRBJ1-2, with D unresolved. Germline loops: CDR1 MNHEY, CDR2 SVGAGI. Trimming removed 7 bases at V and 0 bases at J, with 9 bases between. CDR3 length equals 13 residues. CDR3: CASTTQANYGYTF. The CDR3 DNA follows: TGTGCCAGCACCACCCAAGCTAACTATGGCTACACCTTC.

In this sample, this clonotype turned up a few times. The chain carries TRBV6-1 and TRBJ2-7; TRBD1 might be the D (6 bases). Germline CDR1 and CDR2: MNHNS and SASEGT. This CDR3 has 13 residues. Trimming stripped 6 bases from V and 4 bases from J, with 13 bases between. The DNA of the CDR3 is TGTGCCAGCAGACCGGGACAAACGTACGAGCAGTACTTC. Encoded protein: CASRPGQTYEQYF.

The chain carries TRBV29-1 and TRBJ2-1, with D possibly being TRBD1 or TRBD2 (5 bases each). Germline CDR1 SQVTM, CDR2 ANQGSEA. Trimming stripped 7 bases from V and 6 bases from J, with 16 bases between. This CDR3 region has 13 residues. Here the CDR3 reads CSGGTGTGNEQFF. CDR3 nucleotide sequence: TGCAGCGGAGGGACCGGAACTGGCAATGAGCAGTTCTTC.

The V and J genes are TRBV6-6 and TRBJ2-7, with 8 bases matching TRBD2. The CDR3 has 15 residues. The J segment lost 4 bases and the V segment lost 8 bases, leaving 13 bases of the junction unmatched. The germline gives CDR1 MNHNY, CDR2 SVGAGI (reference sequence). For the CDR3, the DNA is TGTGCCAGCGGGAAACCGGGCGGGAGGTTTTACGAGCAGTACTTC. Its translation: CASGKPGGRFYEQYF.

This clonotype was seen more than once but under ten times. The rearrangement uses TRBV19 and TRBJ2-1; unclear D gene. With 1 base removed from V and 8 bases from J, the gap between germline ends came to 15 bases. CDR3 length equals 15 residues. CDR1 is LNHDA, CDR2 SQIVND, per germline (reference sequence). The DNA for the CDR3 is TGTGCCAGTAGTATAGCCGGAACCCCTGGGTATGAGCAGTTCTTC. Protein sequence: CASSIAGTPGYEQFF.